One sample yielded the 31 T cell receptor beta chains listed below, sequenced in a study of blood T cell repertoires in COVID-19. Sequenced by immunoSEQ multiplex PCR; TCRdb stores in-frame clones only, minus some. The sample carries around 270,000 clones, more than 75% recorded once. Sequences were obtained from peripheral blood. The receptors derive from an older woman with COVID-19, enrolled during active disease.

This clone appeared once. This sequence joins TRBV19 and TRBJ1-5; D possibly corresponds to TRBD1 (5 bases). Trimming stripped 3 bases from V and 0 bases from J, with 9 bases between. Germline CDR1 and CDR2: LNHDA and SQIVND (reference sequence). The CDR3 runs 15 residues. The CDR3 loop is CASSISGNSNQPQHF. In DNA form, the CDR3 reads TGTGCCAGTAGTATTTCAGGGAATAGCAATCAGCCCCAGCATTTT.

This rearrangement joins TRBV5-1 to TRBJ1-1; TRBD1 aligns across 12 bases. CDR1 is SGHRS, CDR2 YFSETQ, per germline. This CDR3 comprises 15 residues. Unmatched junction bases numbered 5, after V lost 4 bases and J lost 4 bases. CDR3 protein: CASSRDRGPGTEAFF. The CDR3 nucleotides read TGCGCCAGCAGCCGGGACAGGGGGCCGGGCACTGAAGCTTTCTTT.

The CDR3 DNA reads TGTGCCACCAGCAGAGATGCGTCGGACAATGAGCAGTTCTTC. Translation gives CATSRDASDNEQFF. The chain recombines TRBV15 with TRBJ2-1, with D hard to call. Germline CDR1 reads LNHNV; CDR2 reads YYDKDF (reference sequence). V lost 0 bases and J 5 bases, leaving 8 bases between the germline ends. The CDR3 spans 14 residues. The whole variable domain, filled in from reference TRBV15 and TRBJ2-1, reads DAMVIQNPRYQVTQFGKPVTLSCSQTLNHNVMYWYQQKSSQAPKLLFHYYDKDFNNEADTPDNFQSRRPNTSFCFLDIRSPGLGDTAMYLCATSRDASDNEQFFGPGTRLTVL.

The genes are TRBV11-2 and TRBJ2-2; D may be TRBD2 (5 bases). Germline V gene sequence: CDR1 SGHAT, CDR2 FQNNGV. CDR3 length: 15 amino acids. V gave up 5 bases and J gave up 4 bases, with 14 bases separating them. The chain's CDR3 is CASSLARGPTGELFF. CDR3 DNA: TGTGCCAGCAGCCTGGCCAGAGGGCCCACCGGGGAGCTGTTTTTT.

The rearrangement uses TRBV5-8 and TRBJ2-3, with TRBD2 matching over 10 bases. After removal of 1 base from V and 2 bases from J, the junction contained 10 bases not matched to a gene. Germline values: CDR1 SGHTS, CDR2 YDEGEE. The CDR3 spans 18 residues. The CDR3 reads CASSLLGFLAGVTDTQYF. The DNA of the CDR3 is TGTGCCAGCAGCTTGCTTGGTTTCCTAGCGGGAGTCACAGATACGCAGTATTTT.

A single count supports this clone. CDR3 coding DNA: TGTGCCAGCAGCTTCAGGGCGCACACCGGGGAGCTGTTTTTT. It is translated as CASSFRAHTGELFF. The chain couples TRBV5-6 to TRBJ2-2; possibly TRBD1 for D (5 bases). CDR1 and CDR2 from the germline V gene are SGHDT and YYEEEE. V gave up 2 bases and J gave up 3 bases, with 8 bases separating them. The CDR3 is 14 amino acids.

This clone appeared once. The chain joins TRBV29-1 to TRBJ1-4; 7 bases align to TRBD1. The germline V gene has CDR1 SQVTM and CDR2 ANQGSEA. V shed 6 bases, J shed 7 bases, and the junction held 11 bases outside the gene matches. CDR3 size: 14 residues. In DNA, the CDR3 is TGCAGCGTCGGGGCTATGGCAGGGGGTGAAAAACTGTTTTTT. This translates into CSVGAMAGGEKLFF.

This clone was observed a handful of times. The rearrangement links TRBV3-1 (or the pseudogene TRBV3-2) to TRBJ1-2; 7 positions agree with TRBD1. The CDR3 spans 16 residues. CDR1 is LGHDT and CDR2 is YNNKEL in the germline V gene (reference sequence). V was pared by 3 bases and J by 3 bases, with 10 bases of the junction left unmatched. CDR3 DNA: TGTGCCAGCAGCCACGGCAGGGGGGTGAGTGACTATGGCTACACCTTC. Residues: CASSHGRGVSDYGYTF.

The gene calls are TRBV9 and TRBJ2-2, with 8 bases that match TRBD2. The J segment lost 1 base and the V segment lost 2 bases, leaving 4 bases of the junction unmatched. This CDR3 region has 16 residues. CDR1 and CDR2 (germline): SGDLS, YYNGEE. The chain's CDR3 is CASSVSAGGNTGELFF. In DNA, the CDR3 is TGTGCCAGCAGCGTTTCCGCGGGAGGGAACACCGGGGAGCTGTTTTTT. Together with reference TRBV9 and TRBJ2-2, the CDR3 gives the full variable domain: DSGVTQTPKHLITATGQRVTLRCSPRSGDLSVYWYQQSLDQGLQFLIQYYNGEERAKGNILERFSAQQFPDLHSELNLSSLELGDSALYFCASSVSAGGNTGELFFGEGSRLTVL.

This clone was counted a single time. The chain uses TRBV18 and TRBJ1-3; D remains unclear. CDR1 is KGHSH, CDR2 LQKENI, per germline. V lost 1 base, J lost 2 bases, and 15 bases lay in between. CDR3 length: 17 amino acids. The CDR3 loop reads CASSPQNAGIAGNTIYF. In nucleotides, the CDR3 is TGTGCCAGCTCACCACAGAACGCGGGGATCGCTGGAAACACCATATATTTT.

The chain has TRBV30 and TRBJ2-7, with no clear D. From germline, CDR1 is GTSNPN and CDR2 SVGIG (reference sequence). V was clipped by 3 bases and J by 6 bases, with 15 bases between them. CDR3 size: 13 residues. The CDR3: CAWSVLTSGEQYF. The CDR3, as DNA: TGTGCCTGGAGCGTACTTACTTCGGGCGAGCAGTACTTC.

This clone occurred a few times. The CDR3 bases are TGTGCCAGCAGCTTAGGCGGGCAAGGTATCGAGCAGTACTTC. Encoded protein: CASSLGGQGIEQYF. The rearrangement uses TRBV7-9 and TRBJ2-7, with D tentatively TRBD2 (5 bases). The CDR3 is made up of 14 amino acids. Germline V lookup: CDR1 SEHNR, CDR2 FQNEAQ (reference sequence). Trimming stripped 1 base from V and 6 bases from J, with 13 bases between.

The gene calls are TRBV6-5 and TRBJ2-5; 9 positions match TRBD2. J was trimmed by 5 bases and V by 5 bases; bases with no gene match: 9. CDR3 size: 15 residues. The germline gives CDR1 MNHEY, CDR2 SVGAGI. This CDR3 is CASSRPGTSWETQYF. CDR3 nucleotide sequence: TGTGCCAGCAGTCGACCCGGGACTAGCTGGGAGACCCAGTACTTC.

The chain carries TRBV6-1 and TRBJ2-2; D may be TRBD2 (5 bases). Between the trimmed V and J ends, which lost 2 bases and 0 bases, there was a span of 10 bases. CDR3 size: 16 residues. Germline values: CDR1 MNHNS, CDR2 SASEGT. The CDR3 DNA reads TGTGCCAGCAGTGAAATCTTGGGAGCGAACACCGGGGAGCTGTTTTTT. This encodes CASSEILGANTGELFF.

As DNA, the CDR3 is TGTGCCAGCAGCGTCGGGGGTACGGGATCCGGAAACACCATATATTTT. This gives the protein CASSVGGTGSGNTIYF. This chain links TRBV6-6 with TRBJ1-3, with D possibly TRBD1 on 5 matching bases. This CDR3 has 16 amino acids. From germline, CDR1 is MNHNY and CDR2 SVGAGI (reference sequence). V lost 6 bases to trimming and J lost 4 bases, with 19 bases between them.

V is TRBV19 and J is TRBJ1-5, with D possibly matching TRBD1 (5 bases). Per the germline V gene, CDR1 is LNHDA and CDR2 is SQIVND (reference sequence). V lost 4 bases and J 0 bases, leaving 10 bases between the germline ends. The length of the CDR3 is 15 residues. CDR3 coding DNA: TGTGCCAGTAGTACAGGGCCGGATAGCAATCAGCCCCAGCATTTT. This translates into CASSTGPDSNQPQHF.

The chain has TRBV5-1 and TRBJ2-5, with TRBD1 matching over 9 bases. Unmatched junction bases numbered 6, after V lost 4 bases and J lost 5 bases. This CDR3 region has 14 residues. The germline CDR1 and CDR2 sequences are SGHRS and YFSETQ. The CDR3 DNA is TGCGCCAGCAGCCACCTGACAGGGGGGGAGACCCAGTACTTC. Its protein product is CASSHLTGGETQYF. Drawing the rest from reference TRBV5-1 and TRBJ2-5, the complete variable domain is KAGVTQTPRYLIKTRGQQVTLSCSPISGHRSVSWYQQTPGQGLQFLFEYFSETQRNKGNFPGRFSGRQFSNSRSEMNVSTLELGDSALYLCASSHLTGGETQYFGPGTRLLVL.

This chain links TRBV7-3 with TRBJ2-3; TRBD2 matches 7 bases. This CDR3 has 15 amino acids. The ends lost 5 bases at V and 7 bases at J; junction bases unmatched: 12. Germline CDR1 reads SGHTA; CDR2 reads FQGTGA. The CDR3 reads CASSLGGGPGYTQYF. CDR3 nucleotides: TGTGCCAGCAGCCTTGGGGGAGGGCCAGGTTATACGCAGTATTTT.

The chain couples TRBV5-4 to TRBJ1-4; D is uncertain. The CDR3 contains 15 residues. Germline values: CDR1 SGHNT, CDR2 YYREEE (reference sequence). The V end lost 0 bases, the J end lost 4 bases, and 10 bases lay between the germline ends. CDR3 coding DNA: TGTGCCAGCAGCTTGGGTCCCAACTTTAATGAAAAACTGTTTTTT. This encodes CASSLGPNFNEKLFF.

The J gene is TRBJ1-6, the V gene TRBV6-4; no clear D gene. V lost 6 bases, J lost 5 bases, and 17 bases lay in between. The CDR3 runs 16 residues. Germline V gives CDR1 MRHNA, CDR2 SNTAGT. The CDR3 coding sequence is TGTGCCAGCAGCCGGGAGGCGACGGGCGATAATTCACCCCTCCACTTT. Its protein is CASSREATGDNSPLHF.

V and J are TRBV11-2 and TRBJ2-5, with D hard to call. Germline-derived CDR1 and CDR2 are SGHAT and FQNNGV. V lost 0 bases and J lost 4, with 12 bases in between. The CDR3 consists of 15 residues. CDR3 sequence (DNA): TGTGCCAGCAGCTTAGATCCTGACTTCTTAGAGACCCAGTACTTC. Protein sequence: CASSLDPDFLETQYF.

The chain is built from TRBV4-1 and TRBJ2-5, with 13 bases that match TRBD2. J was trimmed by 4 bases and V by 1 base; bases with no gene match: 9. Germline-derived CDR1 and CDR2 are MGHRA and YSYEKL. This CDR3 has 18 residues. The DNA for the CDR3 is TGCGCCAGCAGCCAAGGACGCGGACTAGCGGGAGAGGGAGAGACCCAGTACTTC. This sequence encodes CASSQGRGLAGEGETQYF.

V and J are TRBV24-1 and TRBJ2-1; weak D call: TRBD1 (6 bases). V lost 4 bases, J lost 2 bases, and 20 bases lay in between. This CDR3 region has 18 residues. CDR1 is KGHDR, CDR2 SFDVKD, per germline. CDR3 region: CATSDPRRPGVTYNEQFF. The CDR3 nucleotides read TGTGCCACCAGTGACCCCCGTCGCCCAGGGGTAACCTACAATGAGCAGTTCTTC.

Only one count was recorded for this clone. The CDR3 region has the DNA TGCAGTGCTAGTGGACAGGATTATGACCCCCAGCATTTT. Its protein is CSASGQDYDPQHF. The chain combines TRBV20-1 with TRBJ1-5, with 7 bases fitting TRBD1. The germline V gene encodes CDR1 DFQATT and CDR2 SNEGSKA (reference sequence). The length of the CDR3 is 13 residues. Losses at the gene ends were 3 bases for V and 10 bases for J; bases not matched to a gene: 9.

The rearrangement uses TRBV7-9 and TRBJ1-6; 9 bases are a match to TRBD1. Germline CDR1 and CDR2: SEHNR and FQNEAQ (reference sequence). CDR3 length: 14 residues. V was clipped by 5 bases and J by 9 bases; unmatched bases: 5. DNA for the CDR3: TGTGCCAGCAGCCTGGACAGGGGCCGTTCACCCCTCCACTTT. Amino acid sequence: CASSLDRGRSPLHF.

V and J are TRBV6-5 and TRBJ2-7, with TRBD1 matching over 7 bases. In germline, CDR1 is MNHEY, CDR2 SVGAGI. The V and J ends lost 2 bases and 6 bases, in that order; junction bases with no gene match: 4. CDR3 size: 13 residues. CDR3 amino acids: CASSYPDRPEQYF. The CDR3 nucleotides are TGTGCCAGCAGTTACCCGGACAGGCCCGAGCAGTACTTC.

The chain joins TRBV7-2 to TRBJ2-1; D call uncertain. CDR1 and CDR2 from the germline V gene are SGHTA and FQGNSA. The length of the CDR3 is 11 residues. V was cut by 5 bases and J by 8 bases, with 7 bases left in between. CDR3 DNA: TGTGCCAGCAGCATTCTCGATGAGCAGTTCTTC. Its protein product is CASSILDEQFF.

The J gene is TRBJ2-1, the V gene TRBV24-1; 9 bases match TRBD2. Germline assignment: CDR1 KGHDR and CDR2 SFDVKD. This CDR3 is 14 amino acids long. V lost 3 bases and J lost 10; bases outside the gene matches: 6. DNA for the CDR3: TGTGCCACCAGTGATAGTAGCGGGAGACGGGAGCAGTTCTTC. This encodes CATSDSSGRREQFF.

This rearrangement joins TRBV18 to TRBJ2-3; 7 bases agree with TRBD1. From germline, CDR1 is KGHSH and CDR2 LQKENI. Germline trimming cut 5 bases from V and 0 bases from J; bases unmatched to any gene: 5. The CDR3 is 15 amino acids. The CDR3 loop is CASSSGQISTDTQYF. DNA of the CDR3: TGTGCCAGCTCATCGGGACAGATTAGCACAGATACGCAGTATTTT.

DNA for the CDR3: TGCAGCGTTGGCGGACTAGCGGCCGGGGAGCTGTTTTTT. This gives the protein CSVGGLAAGELFF. The chain recombines TRBV29-1 with TRBJ2-2; TRBD2 matches at 10 bases. Germline assignment: CDR1 SQVTM and CDR2 ANQGSEA. Trimming cost V 4 bases and J 6 bases; bases outside gene matches: 2. This CDR3 is built from 13 residues.

The J gene is TRBJ1-5, the V gene TRBV24-1; weak D call: TRBD1 (5 bases). Trimming cost V 4 bases and J 3 bases, with 12 bases left between them. Germline V lookup: CDR1 KGHDR, CDR2 SFDVKD. The length of the CDR3 is 15 residues. In nucleotides, the CDR3 is TGTGCCACCAGTGACCCGACAGTTAACAATCAGCCCCAGCATTTT. Its translation: CATSDPTVNNQPQHF.